This T cell receptor beta chain comes out of a study of blood T cell repertoires in COVID-19. Background on the study: Acute and convalescent COVID-19 specimens originated in the United States, Italy and Spain.

The ends were cut back, 1 base at V and 5 bases at J, with 11 bases in the middle. Germline loops: CDR1 SGHNT, CDR2 YENEEA. The CDR3 sequence is 15 residues long. Assay: immunoSEQ multiplex PCR; the TCRdb copy retains only in-frame clones and omits some. Among about 440,000 clones listed, about 89% were seen once. The specimen was peripheral blood. The chain links TRBV11-3 to TRBJ2-2; D is perhaps TRBD1 (6 bases). The receptor was isolated from a woman between 25 and 40 years old with acute or convalescent COVID-19. CDR3 amino acids: CASSLGQGNTGELFF. CDR3 coding DNA: TGTGCCAGCAGCTTAGGCCAGGGGAATACCGGGGAGCTGTTTTTT.